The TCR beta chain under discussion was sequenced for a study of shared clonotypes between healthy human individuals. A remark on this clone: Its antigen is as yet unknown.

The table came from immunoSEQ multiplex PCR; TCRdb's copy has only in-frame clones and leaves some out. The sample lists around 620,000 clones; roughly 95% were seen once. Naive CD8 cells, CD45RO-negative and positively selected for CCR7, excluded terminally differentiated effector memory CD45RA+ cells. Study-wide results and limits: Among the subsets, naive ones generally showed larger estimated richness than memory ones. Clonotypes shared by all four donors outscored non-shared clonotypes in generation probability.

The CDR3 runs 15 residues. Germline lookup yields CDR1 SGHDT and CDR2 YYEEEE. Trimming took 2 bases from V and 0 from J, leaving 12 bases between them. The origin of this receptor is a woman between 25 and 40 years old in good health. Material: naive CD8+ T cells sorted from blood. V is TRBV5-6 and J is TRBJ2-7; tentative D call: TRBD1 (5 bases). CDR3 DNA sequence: TGTGCCAGCAGCTTTTTGACAGCCGGCTCCTACGAGCAGTACTTC. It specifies CASSFLTAGSYEQYF.